One and the same sample provided the 7 T cell receptor beta chains below, sequenced in a study of immune characterization of retroperitoneal liposarcoma. TCRdb re-derived calls from the PCR reads in MiXCR, one entry per CDR3 protein. This table has around 13,000 distinct CDR3 sequences, approximately 48% appearing once. Material for sequencing was tumor tissue. These receptor sequences come from a female donor with retroperitoneal liposarcoma.

On this clonotype itself: A read error is likely, as this CDR3 ends without the conserved phenylalanine or tryptophan. Because the CDR3's place on the DNA is in doubt, the DNA is left out and the CDR3 is given as listed by TCRdb. The chain is built from TRBV25-1 and TRBJ2-5; TRBD1, the table's D call, lacks a check against the DNA. Counting both end residues, the CDR3 totals 14 amino acids. Germline values: CDR1 MGHDK, CDR2 SYGVNS. This CDR3 reads CASSEQGSVGMGPA.

The chain links TRBV6-5 to TRBJ2-7; 7 bases match TRBD1. The germline gives CDR1 MNHEY, CDR2 SVGAGI. V gave up 6 bases and J gave up 1 base; unmatched junction bases: 6. This CDR3 is built from 14 residues. CDR3 sequence: CASSDVRGSYEQYF. CDR3 nucleotide sequence: TGTGCCAGCAGCGACGTCAGGGGGTCCTACGAGCAGTACTTC.

This clonotype was observed at least ten times. This may stem from a read error, because a much larger clone lies one nucleotide away. The chain uses TRBV7-9 and TRBJ2-1; D tentatively reads TRBD1 or TRBD2 (6 bases each). The V gene's germline CDR1 is SEHNR and CDR2 FQNEAQ (reference sequence). V lost 2 bases, J lost 13 bases, and 21 bases lay in between. The CDR3 sequence is 15 residues long. The CDR3 DNA reads TGTGCCAGCAGCTTAATTTCCGGGGGCGGGGAGACCCAGTTCTTC. This encodes CASSLISGGGETQFF. The variable domain in full, with the rest retrieved from reference TRBV7-9 and TRBJ2-1, is DTGVSQNPRHKITKRGQNVTFRCDPISEHNRLYWYRQTLGQGPEFLTYFQNEAQLEKSRLLSDRFSAERPKGSFSTLEIQRTEQGDSAMYLCASSLISGGGETQFFGPGTRLTVL.

This clonotype was seen a single time. V gene TRBV27 combines with J gene TRBJ2-3, with D hard to call. The CDR3 spans 13 residues. Trimming removed 2 bases from V and 2 bases from J, with 5 bases in between. Germline lookup yields CDR1 MNHEY and CDR2 SMNVEV (reference sequence). CDR3 residues: CASSLRLTDTQYF. The CDR3 region has the DNA TGTGCCAGCAGTTTACGACTCACAGATACGCAGTATTTT.

By share of the sample, this clonotype is medium-sized (0.01 to 0.1%). The chain uses TRBV7-9 and TRBJ2-1; a weak D match, TRBD1 (6 bases). Germline values: CDR1 SEHNR, CDR2 FQNEAQ (reference sequence). Trimming removed 2 bases at V and 10 bases at J, with 15 bases between. CDR3 length: 14 amino acids. The CDR3 region is CASSLRGISYEQFF. The CDR3, as DNA: TGTGCCAGCAGCTTAAGGGGGATTTCCTACGAGCAGTTCTTC.

V and J are TRBV6-5 and TRBJ2-2; TRBD2 might be the D (5 bases). CDR1 is MNHEY, CDR2 SVGAGI, per germline. This CDR3 has 13 amino acids. V gave up 4 bases and J gave up 7 bases, with 10 bases separating them. In DNA form, the CDR3 reads TGTGCCAGCAGTTTACTAGGGCACGGGGAGCTGTTTTTT. This encodes CASSLLGHGELFF.

J is TRBJ2-4 and V is TRBV6-1; 7 bases are a match to TRBD2. Trimming took 2 bases from V and 2 from J; bases not matched to a gene: 9. The CDR3 sequence is 17 residues long. Germline CDR1 MNHNS, CDR2 SASEGT. CDR3 nucleotide sequence: TGTGCCAGCAGTGAATGGGGGGGGGGGGGGTCCAAAAACATTCAGTACTTC. Translation gives CASSEWGGGGSKNIQYF.